The source of this T cell receptor (beta chain) is a study of early T cells in non-severe SARS-CoV-2 infection. Points from the study as a whole: VDJdb matching skewed toward anti-spike CD8 responses, missing private and CD4 specificities.

Turning to this clonotype: No antigen is known for it.

TCRdb reprocessed the 5' RACE reads via MiXCR and lists one record per CDR3 protein. The sample shows 50,000 to 65,000 distinct CDR3 sequences, less than 20% of them seen only once. This CDR3 is built from 11 residues. Trimming removed 6 bases at V and 4 bases at J, with 7 bases between. Germline V gene lookup returns CDR1 GTSNPN and CDR2 SVGIG (reference sequence). The chain employs TRBV30 and TRBJ2-1, with a possible D match to TRBD1 (5 bases). The sequenced sample was whole blood, obtained at baseline. This TCR derives from an adult who was a healthcare worker with PCR-confirmed SARS-CoV-2 infection or an uninfected control (not recorded which). CDR3 coding DNA: TGTGCCTGTGCAGGGTACAATGAGCAGTTCTTC. Protein: CACAGYNEQFF.